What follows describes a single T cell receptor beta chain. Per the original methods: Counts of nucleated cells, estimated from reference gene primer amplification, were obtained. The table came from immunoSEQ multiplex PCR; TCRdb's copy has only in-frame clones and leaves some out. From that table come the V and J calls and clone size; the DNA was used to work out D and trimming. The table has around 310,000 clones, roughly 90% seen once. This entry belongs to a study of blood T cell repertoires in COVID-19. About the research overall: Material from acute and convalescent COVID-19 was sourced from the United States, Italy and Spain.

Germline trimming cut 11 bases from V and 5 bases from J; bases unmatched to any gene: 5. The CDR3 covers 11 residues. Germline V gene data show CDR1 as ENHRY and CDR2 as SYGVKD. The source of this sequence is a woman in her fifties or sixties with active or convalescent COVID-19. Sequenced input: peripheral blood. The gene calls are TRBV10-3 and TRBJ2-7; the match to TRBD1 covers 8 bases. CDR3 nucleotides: TGTGCCCTCTCACAGGGGGACGAGCAGTACTTC. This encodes CALSQGDEQYF.